This T cell receptor beta chain was captured by sequencing in a study of blood T cell repertoires in COVID-19. The overall study: Samples taken during acute and convalescent COVID-19 were collected in the United States, Italy and Spain. PBMCs, B-cell-depleted T cells, or T cells provided the cDNA or gDNA that made up the material.

This clone has only one observation. Here immunoSEQ multiplex PCR was the method, and the copy in TCRdb shows in-frame clones only, minus some. This sample carries about 110,000 clones, 84% of them seen once, and the ten largest clones take about 4%. The specimen sequenced was peripheral blood. The clonotype comes from a human donor in a cohort sampled during active COVID-19.

The CDR3 sequence is CASSLTSFAGAPDTQYF. Written as DNA, the CDR3 is TGTGCCAGCAGCTTAACGAGTTTCGCGGGAGCTCCAGATACGCAGTATTTT. The chain recombines TRBV7-2 with TRBJ2-3; 7 bases line up with TRBD2. Per germline, CDR1 SGHTA and CDR2 FQGNSA. This CDR3 has 17 residues. The V and J ends lost 2 bases and 4 bases, in that order; junction bases with no gene match: 12. The full variable domain, completed using reference TRBV7-2 and TRBJ2-3, is GAGVSQSPSNKVTEKGKDVELRCDPISGHTALYWYRQSLGQGLEFLIYFQGNSAPDKSGLPSDRFSAERTGGSVSTLTIQRTQQEDSAVYLCASSLTSFAGAPDTQYFGPGTRLTVL.